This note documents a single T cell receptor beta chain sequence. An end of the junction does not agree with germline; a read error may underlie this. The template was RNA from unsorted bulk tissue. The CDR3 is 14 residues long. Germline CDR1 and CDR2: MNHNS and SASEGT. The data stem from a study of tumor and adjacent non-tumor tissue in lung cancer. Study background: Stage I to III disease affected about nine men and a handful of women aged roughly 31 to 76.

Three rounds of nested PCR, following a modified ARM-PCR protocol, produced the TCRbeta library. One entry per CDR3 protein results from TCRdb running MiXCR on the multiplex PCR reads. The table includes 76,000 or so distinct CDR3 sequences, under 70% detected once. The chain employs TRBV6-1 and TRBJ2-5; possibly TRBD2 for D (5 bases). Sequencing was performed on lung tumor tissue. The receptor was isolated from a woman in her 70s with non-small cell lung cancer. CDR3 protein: CASRGWTARETQYF. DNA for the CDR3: TGTGCCAGCAGGGGTTGGACTGCGAGGGAGACCCAGTATTTC.